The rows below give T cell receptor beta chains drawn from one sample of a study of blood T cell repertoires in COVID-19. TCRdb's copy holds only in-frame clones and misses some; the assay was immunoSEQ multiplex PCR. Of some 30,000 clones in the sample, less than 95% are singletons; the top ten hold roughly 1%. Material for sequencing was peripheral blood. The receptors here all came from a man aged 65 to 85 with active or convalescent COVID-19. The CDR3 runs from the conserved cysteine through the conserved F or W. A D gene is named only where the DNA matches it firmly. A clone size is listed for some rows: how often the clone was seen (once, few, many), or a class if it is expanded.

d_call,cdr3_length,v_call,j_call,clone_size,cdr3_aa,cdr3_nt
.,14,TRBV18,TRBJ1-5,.,CASSTGGGNQPQHF,TGTGCCAGCTCAACCGGGGGGGGGAATCAGCCCCAGCATTTT
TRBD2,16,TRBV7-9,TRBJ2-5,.,CASSPWTSGGAETQYF,TGTGCCAGCAGCCCGTGGACTAGCGGGGGGGCGGAGACCCAGTACTTC
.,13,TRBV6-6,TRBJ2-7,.,CASSSGFSYEQYF,TGTGCCAGCAGTTCCGGGTTCTCCTACGAGCAGTACTTC
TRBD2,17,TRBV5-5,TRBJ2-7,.,CASSPFAAGGIRYEQYF,TGTGCCAGCAGCCCCTTTGCTGCGGGAGGAATTCGGTACGAGCAGTACTTC
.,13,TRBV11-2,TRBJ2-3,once,CASSKSGEDTQYF,TGTGCCAGCAGCAAATCAGGGGAAGATACGCAGTATTTT
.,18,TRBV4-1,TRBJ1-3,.,CASSQDRNSRGRGNTIYF,TGCGCCAGCAGCCAAGATCGAAATAGTAGAGGGAGGGGAAACACCATATATTTT
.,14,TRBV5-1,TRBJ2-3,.,CASRDGRGTDTQYF,TGCGCCAGCAGGGATGGCCGGGGCACAGATACGCAGTATTTT
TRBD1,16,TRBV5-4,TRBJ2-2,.,CASSPQGRQGAGELFF,TGTGCCAGCAGCCCGCAGGGCCGACAGGGGGCCGGGGAGCTGTTTTTT
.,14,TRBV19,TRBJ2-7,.,CASSIQQGPYEQYF,TGTGCCAGTAGTATACAACAGGGACCCTACGAGCAGTACTTC
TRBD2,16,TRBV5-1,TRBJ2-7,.,CASSLEARGGSYEQYF,TGCGCCAGCAGCTTGGAAGCCCGGGGGGGCTCCTACGAGCAGTACTTC
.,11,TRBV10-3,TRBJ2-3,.,CAISNTDTQYF,TGTGCCATTTCCAACACAGATACGCAGTATTTT
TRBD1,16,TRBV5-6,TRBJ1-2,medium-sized,CASSSAGQGAHYGYTF,TGTGCCAGCAGCAGCGCGGGGCAGGGGGCTCACTATGGCTACACCTTC
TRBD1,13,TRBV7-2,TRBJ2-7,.,CASSSDRGHEQYF,TGTGCCAGCAGCTCCGACAGGGGCCACGAGCAGTACTTC
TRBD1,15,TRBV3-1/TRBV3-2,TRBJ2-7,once,CASSQRQGQTYEQYF,TGTGCCAGCAGCCAGCGACAGGGGCAAACCTACGAGCAGTACTTC
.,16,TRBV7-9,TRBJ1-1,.,CASSSRDIRPNTEAFF,TGTGCCAGCAGCTCCCGGGACATCCGCCCGAACACTGAAGCTTTCTTT
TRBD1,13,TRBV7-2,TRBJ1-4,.,CASSSTGPEKLFF,TGTGCCAGCAGCTCGACAGGGCCTGAAAAACTGTTTTTT
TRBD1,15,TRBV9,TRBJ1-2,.,CASSVGTGEHYGYTF,TGTGCCAGCAGCGTAGGTACAGGGGAGCACTATGGCTACACCTTC
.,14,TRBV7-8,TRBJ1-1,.,CASSLFTGKTEAFF,TGTGCCAGCAGCTTATTCACAGGGAAAACTGAAGCTTTCTTT
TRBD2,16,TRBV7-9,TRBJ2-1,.,CASSLAQLAGLDEQFF,TGTGCCAGCAGCTTAGCGCAGCTAGCGGGACTTGATGAGCAGTTCTTC
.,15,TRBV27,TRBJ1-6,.,CASSLYSLNNSPLHF,TGTGCCAGCAGTTTGTACAGCTTAAATAATTCACCCCTCCACTTT
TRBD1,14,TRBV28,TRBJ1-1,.,CASSLAHRGGRDFF,TGTGCCAGCAGTCTAGCACACAGGGGGGGACGTGATTTCTTT
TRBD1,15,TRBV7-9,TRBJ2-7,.,CASSRGQESLYEQYF,TGTGCCAGCAGCCGCGGACAGGAAAGTCTGTACGAGCAGTACTTC
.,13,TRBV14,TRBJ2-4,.,CASSLRDSNIQYF,TGTGCCAGCAGCCTCCGGGACTCAAACATTCAGTACTTC
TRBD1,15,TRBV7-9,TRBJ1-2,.,CASSKSGTGGYGYTF,TGTGCCAGCAGCAAATCAGGGACAGGGGGCTATGGCTACACCTTC
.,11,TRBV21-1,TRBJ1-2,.,CASGYSCGYTF,.
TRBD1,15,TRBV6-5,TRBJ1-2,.,CASRGTGDLSYGYTF,TGTGCCAGCAGGGGGACAGGAGACCTTAGCTATGGCTACACCTTC
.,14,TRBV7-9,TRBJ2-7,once,CASSPYTSQYEQYF,TGTGCCAGCAGCCCTTACACCAGTCAATACGAGCAGTACTTC
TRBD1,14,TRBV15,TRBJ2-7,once,CATSRDRGFYEQYF,TGTGCCACCAGCAGGGACAGGGGCTTCTACGAGCAGTACTTC
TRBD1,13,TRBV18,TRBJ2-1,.,CASSQDRVSVQFF,TGTGCCAGCTCACAGGACAGGGTGTCCGTGCAGTTCTTC
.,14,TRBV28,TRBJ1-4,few,CASRPGIANEKLFF,TGTGCCAGCAGACCAGGGATAGCTAATGAAAAACTGTTTTTT
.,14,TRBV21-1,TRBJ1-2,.,CASSTRTDNYGYTF,TGTGCCAGCAGCACCCGGACAGACAACTATGGCTACACCTTC
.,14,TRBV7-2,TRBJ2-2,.,CASSFQPGTGELFF,TGTGCCAGCAGCTTCCAACCGGGCACCGGGGAGCTGTTTTTT
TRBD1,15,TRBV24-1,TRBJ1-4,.,CATSARDRDYEKLFF,TGTGCCACCAGTGCTAGGGACAGGGACTATGAAAAACTGTTTTTT
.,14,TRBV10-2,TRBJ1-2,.,CASSESGEVRGYTF,TGCGCCAGCAGTGAGTCAGGAGAGGTGAGGGGCTACACCTTC
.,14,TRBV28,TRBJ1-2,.,CASRPPGSGYGYTF,TGTGCCAGCAGACCTCCAGGGTCCGGCTATGGCTACACCTTC
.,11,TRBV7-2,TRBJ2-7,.,CASSPDYEQYF,TGTGCCAGCAGCCCAGATTACGAGCAGTACTTC
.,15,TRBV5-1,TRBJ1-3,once,CASSLNSLSGNTIYF,TGCGCCAGCAGCTTGAACAGCCTCTCTGGAAACACCATATATTTT
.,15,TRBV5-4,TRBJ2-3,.,CASSLGAFSTDTQYF,TGTGCCAGCAGCTTGGGGGCCTTTAGCACAGATACGCAGTATTTT
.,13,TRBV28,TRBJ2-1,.,CASRLDFYNEQFF,TGTGCCAGCAGACTGGACTTTTACAATGAGCAGTTCTTC
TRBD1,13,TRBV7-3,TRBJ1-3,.,CASSPGQGDTIYF,TGTGCCAGCAGCCCCGGACAGGGCGACACCATATATTTT
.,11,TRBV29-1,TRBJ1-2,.,CSVGPAYGYTF,TGCAGCGTGGGGCCCGCCTATGGCTACACCTTC
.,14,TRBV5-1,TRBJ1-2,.,CASSAGDRSYGYTF,TGCGCCAGCAGCGCAGGGGATCGGAGCTATGGCTACACCTTC
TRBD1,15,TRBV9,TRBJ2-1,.,CASSVEGGAHNEQFF,TGTGCCAGCAGCGTAGAAGGGGGCGCTCACAATGAGCAGTTCTTC
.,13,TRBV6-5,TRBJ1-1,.,CASSYTGSTEAFF,TGTGCCAGCAGTTACACAGGGAGCACTGAAGCTTTCTTT
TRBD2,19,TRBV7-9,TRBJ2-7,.,CASSLARAAGLAGSYEQYF,TGTGCCAGCAGCTTAGCGCGAGCAGCAGGACTAGCGGGCTCCTACGAGCAGTACTTC
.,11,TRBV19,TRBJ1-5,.,CASSSTGFQHF,TGTGCCAGTAGTTCCACAGGGTTCCAGCATTTT
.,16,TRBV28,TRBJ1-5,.,CASSFILRERNQPQHF,TGTGCCAGCAGTTTTATATTGAGGGAGCGCAATCAGCCCCAGCATTTT
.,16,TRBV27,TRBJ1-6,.,CASRLQGGSYNSPLHF,TGTGCCAGCAGATTACAAGGAGGGTCCTATAATTCACCCCTCCACTTT
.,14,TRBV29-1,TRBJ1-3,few,CSGMLTGWGNTIYF,TGCAGCGGGATGCTTACAGGGTGGGGCAACACCATATATTTT
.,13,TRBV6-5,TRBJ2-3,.,CASRASGTDTQYF,TGTGCCAGCCGCGCTAGCGGCACAGATACGCAGTATTTT
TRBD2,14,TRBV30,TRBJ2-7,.,CAWSVRGLAGTQYF,TGTGCCTGGAGTGTAAGGGGACTAGCGGGGACGCAGTACTTC
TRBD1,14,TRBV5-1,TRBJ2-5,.,CASSVRDSKETQYF,TGCGCCAGCAGCGTCCGGGACAGTAAAGAGACCCAGTACTTC
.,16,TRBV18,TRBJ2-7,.,CASSPLPGRSSYEQYF,TGTGCCAGCTCACCACTACCCGGAAGGAGCTCCTACGAGCAGTACTTC
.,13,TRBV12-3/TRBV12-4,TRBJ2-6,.,CASTQSGANVPTF,TGTGCCAGCACCCAGTCTGGGGCCAACGTCCCGACTTTC
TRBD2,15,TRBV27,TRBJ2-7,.,CASSLSRRGGHEQYF,TGTGCCAGCAGTTTATCAAGACGGGGGGGACACGAGCAGTACTTC
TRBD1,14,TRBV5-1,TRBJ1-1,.,CASSPGTGGNRAFF,TGCGCCAGCAGCCCGGGGACAGGGGGCAATCGGGCTTTCTTT